This T cell receptor beta chain was observed in a study of shared clonotypes between healthy human individuals. Clones were read by immunoSEQ multiplex PCR, and TCRdb kept only the in-frame ones, dropping some. The table has millions of clones, approximately 92% seen once. Germline V lookup: CDR1 MDHEN, CDR2 SYDVKM. This CDR3 comprises 14 residues. With V trimmed by 2 bases and J by 3 bases, 1 base remained unmatched. The source material was naive CD4+ T cells sorted from blood. The sample's subset: CD45RA+ positively selected. The V call is TRBV28, the J call TRBJ2-3; 8 positions agree with TRBD1. This clonotype originated in a man younger than 30 in good health. Here the CDR3 reads CASSLNRGTDTQYF. In DNA form, the CDR3 reads TGTGCCAGCAGTTTAAACAGGGGGACAGATACGCAGTATTTT. Variable domain in full (rest from reference TRBV28 and TRBJ2-3): DVKVTQSSRYLVKRTGEKVFLECVQDMDHENMFWYRQDPGLGLRLIYFSYDVKMKEKGDIPEGYSVSREKKERFSLILESASTNQTSMYLCASSLNRGTDTQYFGPGTRLTVL.